The 15 T cell receptor beta chains below come from one sample, sequenced in a study of cytomegalovirus exposure and HLA in healthy donors. Sequencing used immunoSEQ multiplex PCR; TCRdb keeps in-frame clones, though not all of them. Among roughly 250,000 clones listed, approximately 87% were seen once. Sequencing used PBMCs. These receptors were collected from a man younger than 35 in good health and CMV-seronegative.

The chain links TRBV4-2 to TRBJ2-1, with 7 nucleotides matching TRBD2. There are 15 residues in the CDR3. The germline gives CDR1 LGHNA, CDR2 YNFKEQ. Trimming cost V 1 base and J 5 bases; bases outside gene matches: 5. CDR3 DNA: TGTGCCAGCAGCCAAGCTAGCGGACCAGACAATGAGCAGTTCTTC. Translation gives CASSQASGPDNEQFF.

The rearrangement uses TRBV28 and TRBJ2-3; 11 nucleotides match TRBD2. Per the germline V gene, CDR1 is MDHEN and CDR2 is SYDVKM. V trimming: 4 bases; J trimming: 2 bases; junction bases outside the gene matches: 11. The CDR3 spans 18 residues. DNA of the CDR3: TGTGCCAGCAGTTGGGCCCCGGGACTAGCGGAGCCCACAGATACGCAGTATTTT. Its protein product is CASSWAPGLAEPTDTQYF.

The CDR3 spells CASSGGRVAYQETQYF. The CDR3 DNA follows: TGTGCCAGCAGCGGCGGGCGGGTCGCGTACCAAGAGACCCAGTACTTC. V gene TRBV7-9 combines with J gene TRBJ2-5, with a possible D match to TRBD2 (5 bases). CDR3 length equals 16 residues. Deletions cut 5 bases from V and 0 bases from J, with 16 bases between. Per the germline V gene, CDR1 is SEHNR and CDR2 is FQNEAQ (reference sequence).

The J gene is TRBJ1-2, the V gene TRBV12-5; 8 bases map to TRBD1. From germline, CDR1 is LGHNT and CDR2 FRNRAP. This CDR3 has 14 amino acids. The V and J ends lost 5 bases and 7 bases, in that order; junction bases with no gene match: 9. This chain's CDR3 is CASGTSTGDIGYTF. CDR3 DNA: TGTGCTAGTGGTACCTCGACAGGGGATATTGGCTACACCTTC.

The V and J genes are TRBV7-3 and TRBJ2-7; a weak D match, TRBD2 (5 bases). V lost 2 bases, J lost 0 bases, and 14 bases lay in between. The CDR3 runs 16 residues. CDR1 and CDR2 (germline): SGHTA, FQGTGA. CDR3 in amino acids: CASSLGPAVSSYEQYF. The CDR3 DNA reads as TGTGCCAGCAGCTTAGGCCCAGCGGTGAGCTCCTACGAGCAGTACTTC.

The rearrangement joins TRBV5-4 to TRBJ2-7, with a weak D call TRBD1 (6 bases). The CDR3 extends over 15 amino acids. CDR1 is SGHNT, CDR2 YYREEE, per germline (reference sequence). Trimming shortened V by 6 bases and J by 3 bases, and 19 bases separated the two germline ends. CDR3 sequence: CASMIQGPPNYEQYF. CDR3 bases: TGTGCCAGCATGATACAGGGACCTCCAAACTACGAGCAGTACTTC.

This clone was observed a handful of times. The chain carries TRBV28 and TRBJ2-1; 10 bases align to TRBD1. CDR1 is MDHEN and CDR2 is SYDVKM in the germline V gene. The CDR3 is 14 amino acids. Trimming at V came to 6 bases and at J to 7 bases, leaving 6 bases not matched to a gene. CDR3 sequence: CASRNPGQGNEQFF. The CDR3 region has the DNA TGTGCCAGCAGAAACCCGGGACAGGGGAATGAGCAGTTCTTC.

V is TRBV2 and J is TRBJ1-2, with D possibly being TRBD1 (5 bases). CDR3 length equals 9 residues. The germline gives CDR1 SNHLY, CDR2 FYNNEI. V shed 7 bases and J shed 8 bases, with 5 bases lying between them. CDR3 in DNA: TGTGCCAGCAAGGGGGGCTACACCTTC. It translates to CASKGGYTF.

The chain uses TRBV5-1 and TRBJ2-5, with D perhaps TRBD2 (6 bases). Deletions cut 3 bases from V and 5 bases from J, with 8 bases between. Per germline, CDR1 SGHRS and CDR2 YFSETQ. CDR3 size: 12 residues. The CDR3 spells CASSWRGETQYF. CDR3 sequence (DNA): TGCGCCAGCAGCTGGAGGGGCGAGACCCAGTACTTC.

The rearrangement links TRBV5-1 to TRBJ2-7, with 7 bases fitting TRBD2. CDR3 size: 14 residues. The germline CDR1 and CDR2 sequences are SGHRS and YFSETQ. After removal of 5 bases from V and 1 base from J, the junction contained 6 bases not matched to a gene. Here the CDR3 DNA reads TGCGCCAGCAGTCTGGGACTACCGTCCTACGAGCAGTACTTC. Amino acids: CASSLGLPSYEQYF.

This chain connects TRBV28 to TRBJ2-7, with D tentatively TRBD1 (6 bases). Germline V gives CDR1 MDHEN, CDR2 SYDVKM. This CDR3 comprises 14 residues. V lost 6 bases and J lost 2, with 14 bases in between. CDR3 sequence: CASSTGTLAYEQYF. The CDR3 DNA follows: TGTGCCAGCAGCACCGGGACATTGGCCTACGAGCAGTACTTC.

The chain carries TRBV6-5 and TRBJ2-3, with 7 bases identical to TRBD2. The J segment lost 2 bases and the V segment lost 2 bases, leaving 4 bases of the junction unmatched. The CDR3 runs 15 residues. Germline V gene lookup returns CDR1 MNHEY and CDR2 SVGAGI. CDR3 DNA: TGTGCCAGCAGTTACGGGACTACCTTCACAGATACGCAGTATTTT. It is translated as CASSYGTTFTDTQYF.

The V and J genes are TRBV19 and TRBJ1-3; no clear D. Germline V gene lookup returns CDR1 LNHDA and CDR2 SQIVND (reference sequence). CDR3 length: 13 residues. CDR3 in DNA: TGTATATCAAACGGGAACTCTGGAAACACCATATATTTT. Encoded protein: CISNGNSGNTIYF.

This clone was detected once. V gene TRBV7-9 combines with J gene TRBJ2-5; weak D call: TRBD1 (5 bases). The V gene lost 5 bases and the J gene lost 4 bases, with 17 bases spanning the gap. The CDR3 is 15 residues long. The germline gives CDR1 SEHNR, CDR2 FQNEAQ (reference sequence). The CDR3 reads CASSQDMRTRETQYF. DNA for the CDR3: TGTGCCAGCAGCCAGGACATGCGGACGCGAGAGACCCAGTACTTC.

This chain uses TRBV9 with TRBJ2-5; D gene ambiguous. V was trimmed by 0 bases and J by 2 bases, leaving 5 bases between them. The CDR3 sequence is 13 residues long. In germline, CDR1 is SGDLS, CDR2 YYNGEE. The CDR3 is CASSVVSQETQYF. Written as DNA, the CDR3 is TGTGCCAGCAGCGTAGTATCTCAAGAGACCCAGTACTTC.